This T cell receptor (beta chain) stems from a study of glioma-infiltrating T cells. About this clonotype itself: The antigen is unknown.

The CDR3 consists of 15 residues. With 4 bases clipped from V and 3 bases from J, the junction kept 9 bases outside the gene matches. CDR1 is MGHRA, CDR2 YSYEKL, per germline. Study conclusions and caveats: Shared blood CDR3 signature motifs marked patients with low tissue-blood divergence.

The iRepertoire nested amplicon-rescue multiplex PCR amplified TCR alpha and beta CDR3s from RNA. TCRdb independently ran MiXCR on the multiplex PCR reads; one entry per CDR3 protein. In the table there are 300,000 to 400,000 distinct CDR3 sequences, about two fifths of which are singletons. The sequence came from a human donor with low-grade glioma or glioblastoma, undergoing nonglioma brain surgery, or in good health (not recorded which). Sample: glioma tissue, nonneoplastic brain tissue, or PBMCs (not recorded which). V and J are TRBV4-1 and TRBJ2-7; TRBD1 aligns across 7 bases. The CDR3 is CASSPRQGEGYEQYF. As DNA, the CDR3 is TGCGCCAGCAGCCCCCGACAGGGAGAGGGCTACGAGCAGTACTTC.